This T cell receptor beta chain is from a study of human T cells and chemical hapten exposure. Study-wide context: Patients, mostly women, had alopecia areata, alopecia totalis or alopecia universalis. Study-level points and caveats: There were significantly more large CDR3 similarity clusters among expanded TCRs than among controls.

Time point indicated: patch test 2, 6 weeks after DPC sensitization. Treatment described: therapeutic diphenylcyclopropenone sensitization with weekly scalp DPC. This clonotype was seen at least ten times. Its antigen is currently unknown. Individual cDNA molecules received unique molecular identifiers in the library. From the RACE reads, TCRdb called clonotypes with MiXCR, one entry per CDR3 protein. The sample has about 110,000 distinct CDR3 sequences, approximately 8.8% seen once. CDR3 length equals 12 residues. The germline V gene encodes CDR1 MNHEY and CDR2 SVGAGI. Trimming took off 4 bases at V and 4 bases at J, with 5 bases between the two ends.

The specimen comprised whole blood, sampled in connection with sensitization to the hapten diphenylcyclopropenone (DPC). The V and J genes are TRBV6-5 and TRBJ1-3; unclear D gene. This TCR derives from a middle-aged woman with alopecia areata. Some clones in this sample may be carry-over from other donors' samples. The DNA for the CDR3 is TGTGCCAGCAGTTCGGGGGGAAACACCATATATTTT. This translates into CASSSGGNTIYF.